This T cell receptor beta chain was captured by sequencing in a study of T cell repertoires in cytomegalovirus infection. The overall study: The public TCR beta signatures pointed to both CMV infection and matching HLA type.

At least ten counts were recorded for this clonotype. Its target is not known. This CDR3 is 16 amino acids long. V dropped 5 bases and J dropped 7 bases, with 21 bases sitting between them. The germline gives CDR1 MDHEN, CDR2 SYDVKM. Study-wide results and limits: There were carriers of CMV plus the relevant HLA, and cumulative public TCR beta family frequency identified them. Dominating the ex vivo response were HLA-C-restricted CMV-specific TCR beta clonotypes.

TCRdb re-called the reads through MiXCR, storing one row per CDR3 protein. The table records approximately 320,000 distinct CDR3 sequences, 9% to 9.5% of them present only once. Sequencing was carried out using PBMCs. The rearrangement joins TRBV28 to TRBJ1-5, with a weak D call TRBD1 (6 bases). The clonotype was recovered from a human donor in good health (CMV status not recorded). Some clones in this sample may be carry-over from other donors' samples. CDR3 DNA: TGTGCCAGCAGTCGGGGACACGGTTTCCCGGGACAGCCCCAGCATTTT. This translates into CASSRGHGFPGQPQHF.